This T cell receptor (beta chain) appears in the sequencing data of a study of shared clonotypes between healthy human individuals. Looking at the study overall: Each donor's CD4 naive and CD4 memory cells filled three plates apiece, CD8 naive two, and CD8 memory one. General study findings and limits: The study found approximately 5% of naive CD4 clonotypes shared across several donors. Owing to a small donor count, the genetic and exposure-history diversity represented was limited.

Notes on this clone: Its antigen remains unknown.

The method was immunoSEQ multiplex PCR; TCRdb's version includes in-frame clones alone and lacks a portion of them. The profile shows about 2 million clones, about 95% of them singletons. CD45RO-negative CD8 cells positively selected for CCR7 made up the naive population, which excluded terminally differentiated effector memory CD45RA+ cells. The material sequenced was naive CD8+ T cells sorted from blood. The TCR was taken from a young man in good health.

The CDR3 here is CASSRPGTSYEQYF. As DNA, the CDR3 is TGTGCCAGCAGTCGTCCCGGGACCTCCTACGAGCAGTACTTC. The rearrangement links TRBV27 to TRBJ2-7, with D possibly called TRBD1 or TRBD2 (5 bases each). V was clipped by 5 bases and J by 0 bases, with 11 bases between them. Germline V CDR1 and CDR2: MNHEY, SMNVEV (reference sequence). The CDR3 runs to 14 residues.